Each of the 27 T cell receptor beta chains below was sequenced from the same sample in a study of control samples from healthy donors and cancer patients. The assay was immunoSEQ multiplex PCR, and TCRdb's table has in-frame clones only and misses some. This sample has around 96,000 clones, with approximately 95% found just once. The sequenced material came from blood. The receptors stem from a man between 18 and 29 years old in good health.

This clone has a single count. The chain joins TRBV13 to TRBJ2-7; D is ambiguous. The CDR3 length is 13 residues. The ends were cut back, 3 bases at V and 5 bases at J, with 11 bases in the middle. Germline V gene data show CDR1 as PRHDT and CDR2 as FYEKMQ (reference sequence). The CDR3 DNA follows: TGTGCCAGCAGCTTGTATAGGGATGACGAGCAGTACTTC. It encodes CASSLYRDDEQYF.

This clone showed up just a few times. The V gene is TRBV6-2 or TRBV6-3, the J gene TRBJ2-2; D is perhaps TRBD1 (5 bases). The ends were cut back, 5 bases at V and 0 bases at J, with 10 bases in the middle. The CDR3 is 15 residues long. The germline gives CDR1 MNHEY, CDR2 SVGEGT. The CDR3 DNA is TGTGCCAGCAGTCCGACAGTCTCGAACACCGGGGAGCTGTTTTTT. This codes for CASSPTVSNTGELFF.

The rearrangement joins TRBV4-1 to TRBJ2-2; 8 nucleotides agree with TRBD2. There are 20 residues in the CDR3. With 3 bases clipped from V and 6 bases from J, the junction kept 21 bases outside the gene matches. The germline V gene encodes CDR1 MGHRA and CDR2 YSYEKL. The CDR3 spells CASSQRQRGRPWEPPGELFF. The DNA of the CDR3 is TGCGCCAGCAGCCAGAGGCAGCGGGGGAGACCCTGGGAGCCTCCCGGGGAGCTGTTTTTT.

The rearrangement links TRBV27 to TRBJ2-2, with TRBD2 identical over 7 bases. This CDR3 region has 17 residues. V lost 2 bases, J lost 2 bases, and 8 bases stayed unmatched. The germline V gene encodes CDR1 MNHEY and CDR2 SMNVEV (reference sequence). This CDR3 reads CASSLGWRELNTGELFF. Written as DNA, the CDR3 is TGTGCCAGCAGTTTAGGTTGGCGGGAGCTAAACACCGGGGAGCTGTTTTTT.

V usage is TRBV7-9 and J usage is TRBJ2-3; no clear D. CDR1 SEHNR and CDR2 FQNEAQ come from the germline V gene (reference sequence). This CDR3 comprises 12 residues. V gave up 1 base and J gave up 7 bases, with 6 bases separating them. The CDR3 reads CASSLGWNTQYF. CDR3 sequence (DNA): TGTGCCAGCAGCTTAGGTTGGAATACGCAGTATTTT.

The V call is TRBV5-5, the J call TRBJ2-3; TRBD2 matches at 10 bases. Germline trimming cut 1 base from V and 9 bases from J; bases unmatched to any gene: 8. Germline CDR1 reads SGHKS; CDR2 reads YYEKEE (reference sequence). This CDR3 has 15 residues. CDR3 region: CASSLSSGRARTQYF. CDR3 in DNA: TGTGCCAGCAGCTTGAGCAGCGGGAGGGCCCGGACGCAGTATTTT.

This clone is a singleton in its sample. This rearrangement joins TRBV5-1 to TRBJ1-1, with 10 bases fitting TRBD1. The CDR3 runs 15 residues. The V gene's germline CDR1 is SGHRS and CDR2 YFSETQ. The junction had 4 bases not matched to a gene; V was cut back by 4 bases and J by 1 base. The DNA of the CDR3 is TGCGCCAGCAGCCTAAGGGACAGGGGGAACACTGAAGCTTTCTTT. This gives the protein CASSLRDRGNTEAFF.

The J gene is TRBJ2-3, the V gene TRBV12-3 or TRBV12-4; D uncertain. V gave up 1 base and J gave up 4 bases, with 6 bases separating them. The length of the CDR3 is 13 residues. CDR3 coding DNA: TGTGCCAGCAGTTTAGTAATACCAGATACGCAGTATTTT. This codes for CASSLVIPDTQYF.

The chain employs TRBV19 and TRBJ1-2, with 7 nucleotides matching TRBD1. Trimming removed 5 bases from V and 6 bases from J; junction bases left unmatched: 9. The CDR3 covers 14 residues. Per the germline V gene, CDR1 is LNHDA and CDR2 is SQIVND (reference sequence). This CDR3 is CASSPRQGSNGYTF. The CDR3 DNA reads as TGTGCCAGTAGTCCTAGACAGGGCTCTAATGGCTACACCTTC. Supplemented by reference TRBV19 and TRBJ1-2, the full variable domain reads DGGITQSPKYLFRKEGQNVTLSCEQNLNHDAMYWYRQDPGQGLRLIYYSQIVNDFQKGDIAEGYSVSREKKESFPLTVTSAQKNPTAFYLCASSPRQGSNGYTFGSGTRLTVV.

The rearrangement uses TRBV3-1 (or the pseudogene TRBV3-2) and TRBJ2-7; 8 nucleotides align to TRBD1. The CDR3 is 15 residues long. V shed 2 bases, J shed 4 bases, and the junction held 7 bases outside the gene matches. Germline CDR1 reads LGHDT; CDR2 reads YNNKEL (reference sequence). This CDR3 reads CASSQTSGGSYEQYF. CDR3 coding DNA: TGTGCCAGCAGCCAAACATCAGGGGGCTCGTACGAGCAGTACTTC.

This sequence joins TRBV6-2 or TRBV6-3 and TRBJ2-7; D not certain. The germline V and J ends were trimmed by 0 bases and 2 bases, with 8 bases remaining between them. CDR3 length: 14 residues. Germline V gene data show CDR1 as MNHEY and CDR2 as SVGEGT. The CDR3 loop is CASSYSVGTYEQYF. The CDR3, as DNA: TGTGCCAGCAGTTACTCAGTCGGAACCTACGAGCAGTACTTC.

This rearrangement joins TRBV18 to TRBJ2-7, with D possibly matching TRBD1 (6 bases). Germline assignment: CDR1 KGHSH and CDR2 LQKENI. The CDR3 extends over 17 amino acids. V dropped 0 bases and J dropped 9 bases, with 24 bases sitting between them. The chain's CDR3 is CASSPPRWHRAAKGQYF. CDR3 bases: TGTGCCAGCTCACCACCGAGGTGGCACAGGGCTGCTAAGGGGCAGTACTTC.

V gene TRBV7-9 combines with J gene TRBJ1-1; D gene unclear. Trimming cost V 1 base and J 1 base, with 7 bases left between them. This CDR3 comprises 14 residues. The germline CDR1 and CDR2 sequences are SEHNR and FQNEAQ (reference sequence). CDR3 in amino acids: CASSLEHKNTEAFF. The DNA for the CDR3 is TGTGCCAGCAGCTTAGAGCATAAGAACACTGAAGCTTTCTTT.

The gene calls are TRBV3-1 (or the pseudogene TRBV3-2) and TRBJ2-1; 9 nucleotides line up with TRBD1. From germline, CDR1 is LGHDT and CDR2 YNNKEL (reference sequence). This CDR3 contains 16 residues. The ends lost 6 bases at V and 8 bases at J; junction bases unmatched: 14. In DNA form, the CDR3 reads TGTGCCAGCAGGCGAGATCCGGGACAGGGTTTCGATGAGCAGTTCTTC. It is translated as CASRRDPGQGFDEQFF.

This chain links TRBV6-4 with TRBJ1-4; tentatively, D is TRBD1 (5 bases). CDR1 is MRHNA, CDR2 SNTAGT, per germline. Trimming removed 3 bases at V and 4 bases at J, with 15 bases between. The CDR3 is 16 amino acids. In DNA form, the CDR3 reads TGTGCCAGCAGTGAAGGGGCGGATGGGGGTAATGAAAAACTGTTTTTT. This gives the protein CASSEGADGGNEKLFF.

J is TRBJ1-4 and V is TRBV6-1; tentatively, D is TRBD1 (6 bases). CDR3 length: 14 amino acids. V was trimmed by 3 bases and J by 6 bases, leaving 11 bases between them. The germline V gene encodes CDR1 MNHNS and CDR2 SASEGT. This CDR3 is CASSDGGGHEKLFF. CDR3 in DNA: TGTGCCAGCAGTGATGGAGGGGGTCATGAAAAACTGTTTTTT.

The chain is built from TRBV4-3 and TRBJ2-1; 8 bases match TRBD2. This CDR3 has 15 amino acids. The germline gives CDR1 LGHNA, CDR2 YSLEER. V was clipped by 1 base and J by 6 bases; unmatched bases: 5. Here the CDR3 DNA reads TGCGCCAGCAGCCAAGTGACTAGCGCATTCAATGAGCAGTTCTTC. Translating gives CASSQVTSAFNEQFF.

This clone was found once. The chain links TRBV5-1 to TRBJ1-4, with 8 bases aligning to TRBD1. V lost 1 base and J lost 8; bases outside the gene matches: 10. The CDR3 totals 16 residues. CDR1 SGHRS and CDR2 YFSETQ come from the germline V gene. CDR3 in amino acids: CASSLWGGQGDEKLFF. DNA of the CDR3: TGCGCCAGCAGCTTGTGGGGAGGACAGGGTGACGAAAAACTGTTTTTT.

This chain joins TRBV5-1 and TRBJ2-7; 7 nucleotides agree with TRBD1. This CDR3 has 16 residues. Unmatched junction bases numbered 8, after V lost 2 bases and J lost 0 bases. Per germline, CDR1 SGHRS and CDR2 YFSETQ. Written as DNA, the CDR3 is TGCGCCAGCAGCTTAGGCGCCGGGACAGTCTCCTACGAGCAGTACTTC. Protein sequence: CASSLGAGTVSYEQYF.

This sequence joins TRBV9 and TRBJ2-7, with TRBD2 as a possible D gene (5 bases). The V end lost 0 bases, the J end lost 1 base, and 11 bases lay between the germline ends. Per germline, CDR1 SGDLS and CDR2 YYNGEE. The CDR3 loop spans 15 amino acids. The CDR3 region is CASSVGRGGSYEQYF. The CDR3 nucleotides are TGTGCCAGCAGCGTAGGACGGGGTGGGTCCTACGAGCAGTACTTC.

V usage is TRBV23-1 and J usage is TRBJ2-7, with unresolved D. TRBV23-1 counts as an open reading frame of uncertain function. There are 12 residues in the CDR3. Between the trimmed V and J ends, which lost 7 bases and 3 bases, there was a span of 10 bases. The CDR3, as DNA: TGCGCCAGCAAACCCTTGAACTACGAGCAGTACTTC. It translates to CASKPLNYEQYF.

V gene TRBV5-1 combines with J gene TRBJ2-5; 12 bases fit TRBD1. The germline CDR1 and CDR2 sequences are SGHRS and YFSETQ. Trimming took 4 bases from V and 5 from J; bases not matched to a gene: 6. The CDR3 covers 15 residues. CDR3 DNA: TGCGCCAGCAGCCCGGGACAGGGGGCTGGGGAGACCCAGTACTTC. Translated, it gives CASSPGQGAGETQYF.

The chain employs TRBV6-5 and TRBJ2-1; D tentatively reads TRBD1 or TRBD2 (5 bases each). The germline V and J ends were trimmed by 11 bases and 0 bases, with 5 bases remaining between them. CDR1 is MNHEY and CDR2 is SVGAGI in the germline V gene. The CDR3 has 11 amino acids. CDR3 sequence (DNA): TGTGCCGGGGGCTCCTACAATGAGCAGTTCTTC. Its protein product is CAGGSYNEQFF.

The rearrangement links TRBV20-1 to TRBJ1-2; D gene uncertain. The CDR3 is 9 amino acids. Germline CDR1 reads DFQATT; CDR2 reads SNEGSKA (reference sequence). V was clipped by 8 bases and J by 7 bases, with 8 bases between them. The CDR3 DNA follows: TGCAGTCGCGGACGTGGCTACACCTTC. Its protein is CSRGRGYTF.

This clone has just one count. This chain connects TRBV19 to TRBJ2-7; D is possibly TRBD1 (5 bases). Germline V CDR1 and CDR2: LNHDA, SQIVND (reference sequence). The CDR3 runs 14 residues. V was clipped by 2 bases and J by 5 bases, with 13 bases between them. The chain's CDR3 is CASSIRTGFDEQYF. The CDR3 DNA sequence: TGTGCCAGTAGTATACGAACAGGCTTTGACGAGCAGTACTTC.

The CDR3 nucleotides read TGTGCCAGCAGTTACTCCTTGCGGGACCCCTACGAGCAGTACTTC. The encoded protein is CASSYSLRDPYEQYF. This sequence joins TRBV6-6 and TRBJ2-7; a possible D gene is TRBD2 (6 bases). Germline V gene sequence: CDR1 MNHNY, CDR2 SVGAGI (reference sequence). The CDR3 is 15 residues long. Trimming stripped 0 bases from V and 2 bases from J, with 11 bases between.

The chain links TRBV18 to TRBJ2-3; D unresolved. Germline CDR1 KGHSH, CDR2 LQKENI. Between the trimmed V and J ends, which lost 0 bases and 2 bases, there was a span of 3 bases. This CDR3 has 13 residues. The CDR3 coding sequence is TGTGCCAGCTCACCACCTACCACAGATACGCAGTATTTT. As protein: CASSPPTTDTQYF.